This TCR beta chain was sequenced in a study of OX40 agonist ivuxolimab in advanced cancers. In the study overall: Allowance was made for prior anti-PD-1, anti-PD-L1 or anti-CTLA-4 therapy, and 35% to 40% had some.

This CDR3 has 14 residues. Germline CDR1 and CDR2: SGHRS and YFSETQ. V was shortened by 5 bases and J by 4 bases, with 14 bases between the two germline ends. Turning to this clone: No antigen is known for it.

Study-wide results and limits: Compared with CD4+, CD8+ T cells on average had more expanded clones. The 0.1-3.0 mg/kg partial responders had among the lowest clonal expansion.

Data came from immunoSEQ multiplex PCR; TCRdb stores just in-frame clones and leaves some out. This table holds about 58,000 clones, around four fifths found once. Sample: CD4+ or CD8+ T cells sorted from blood, taken in a trial of the OX40 agonist ivuxolimab. The receptor was isolated from an adult with an advanced solid tumor such as melanoma, head and neck, liver or kidney cancer. The rearrangement joins TRBV5-1 to TRBJ2-3; D unresolved. The CDR3 sequence: CASRQGHPADTQYF. The CDR3 DNA follows: TGCGCCAGCAGGCAAGGGCACCCCGCAGATACGCAGTATTTT.